What follows is one T cell receptor (beta chain) and its context. This sample includes further DNA sequences coding for the same CDR3. The source of the sample is a study of shared clonotypes between healthy human individuals. This CDR3 is 15 amino acids long. Germline CDR1 and CDR2: MGHRA and YSYEKL. Trimming cost V 1 base and J 2 bases, with 11 bases left between them. The protocol was immunoSEQ multiplex PCR, while the TCRdb copy is restricted to in-frame clones and leaves out a portion. Of 950,000 to 1,300,000 clones listed, about 75% are singletons. V gene TRBV4-1 combines with J gene TRBJ1-2, with D possibly TRBD1 on 5 matching bases. What was sequenced was memory CD4+ T cells sorted from blood. The subset here: CD45RA-negative fraction. This receptor was obtained from a young man in good health. The CDR3 DNA reads TGCGCCAGCAGCCAAGCGGGGCAGGGAAACTATGGCTACACCTTC. Protein product: CASSQAGQGNYGYTF.